This is a list of T cell receptor beta chains from one sample in a study of blood T cell repertoires in COVID-19. Here immunoSEQ multiplex PCR was the method, and the copy in TCRdb shows in-frame clones only, minus some. This table has about 94,000 clones, 80% appearing once. Sequencing input: peripheral blood. The origin of the receptors is a human donor in a cohort sampled during active COVID-19. Both conserved end residues are part of each CDR3. The size field is filled for only some rows; it gives once, few, many or a size class.

>TRBV10-1|.|TRBJ2-7
CASSEAGVDEQYF
>TRBV6-5|.|TRBJ1-5
CASMVGQFNQPQHF
>TRBV28|.|TRBJ2-7
CASRELARGPEQYF
>TRBV7-2|.|TRBJ1-3
CASSFAAGNTIYF
>TRBV21-1|.|TRBJ2-7
CASMLPGLLFYEQYF
>TRBV2|.|TRBJ2-5
CASRESPTSGQETQYF
>TRBV19|.|TRBJ1-1
CASSMYGQKLNTEAFF
>TRBV28|.|TRBJ2-7
CATLSGVSGYEQYF
>TRBV28|.|TRBJ1-6
CASSLRGTGDNSPLHF
>TRBV15|.|TRBJ2-2
CATSGVGGIGELFF
>TRBV10-3|.|TRBJ2-7
CAIRDGLSDEQYF
>TRBV10-3|.|TRBJ2-5
CAISESLGSETQYF
>TRBV20-1|.|TRBJ2-3
CSAQDTDTQYF
>TRBV5-1|.|TRBJ2-7
CASSRKTGAYEQYF
>TRBV4-1|.|TRBJ1-1
CASSQMTGTNTEAFF
>TRBV7-9|few|TRBJ1-1
CASTLEQGGAFF
>TRBV18|.|TRBJ1-5
CASSPGQGDQPQHF
>TRBV18|.|TRBJ2-3
CASSPGLAGDTQYF
>TRBV18|.|TRBJ2-3
CASSQRTRADTQYF
>TRBV2|.|TRBJ2-3
CASSPSGMSTDTQYF
>TRBV29-1|once|TRBJ2-3
CSAHREGGTDTQYF
>TRBV11-2|.|TRBJ2-3
CASSLEWGRGHKDTQYF
>TRBV5-1|.|TRBJ1-1
CASSLTGPTEAFF
>TRBV9|.|TRBJ2-5
CASSVGLAAAQETQYF
>TRBV6-5|.|TRBJ2-7
CASSYGSGGGGEQYF
>TRBV5-1|.|TRBJ2-3
CASSLGSTGVTDTQYF
>TRBV19|once|TRBJ2-7
CASNRGSSYEQYF
>TRBV28|few|TRBJ1-1
CASSLPQNRGLNTEAFF
>TRBV7-2|.|TRBJ2-7
CASSLSSSGRGPGYEQYF
>TRBV7-2|.|TRBJ2-1
CASSFAGTSGRGGEQFF
>TRBV5-1|.|TRBJ2-3
CASSGTSGASTDTQYF
>TRBV9|.|TRBJ2-3
CASSVQTGKETDTQYF
>TRBV6-5|.|TRBJ2-2
CASRLGVGTGELFF
>TRBV30|once|TRBJ1-2
CALSPPDSNGYTF
>TRBV10-2|.|TRBJ2-6
CASKWQAGANVLTF
>TRBV20-1|.|TRBJ1-3
CSASPPTGAGNTIYF
>TRBV4-1|.|TRBJ2-5
CASSQGEGVGKTQYF
>TRBV7-9|.|TRBJ1-2
CASSIRTGGETGYTF
>TRBV2|.|TRBJ1-1
CASSKQGAMNTEAFF
>TRBV6-5|.|TRBJ1-4
CASGQERENEKLFF
>TRBV18|.|TRBJ1-3
CASSRTGGQGVGNTIYF
>TRBV28|.|TRBJ1-3
CASSTLVGNTIYF
>TRBV18|.|TRBJ1-1
CASSPMSDTEAFF
>TRBV11-2|.|TRBJ1-5
CASSANPRGLGQPQHF
>TRBV5-1|.|TRBJ1-2
CASSYGLGRYGYTF
>TRBV29-1|few|TRBJ2-7
CSVEVLGQGIDEQYF
>TRBV6-5|.|TRBJ1-1
CASSHGGEEAFF
>TRBV5-1|.|TRBJ1-1
CASRPGQGFDEAFF
>TRBV7-8|.|TRBJ1-3
CASSFGRVLGNTIYF
>TRBV5-1|.|TRBJ2-6
CASSLADSGANVLTF
>TRBV19|.|TRBJ1-2
CASSVRSDRVMGYTF
>TRBV30|.|TRBJ2-7
CAWGQGPHEQYF